Below are 30 T cell receptor beta chains sequenced from a single sample in a study of cytomegalovirus exposure and HLA in healthy donors. The primer mix had 60 Vbeta and 13 Jbeta primers. Libraries were prepared by immunoSEQ multiplex PCR; TCRdb keeps only in-frame clonotypes and omits some of them. The sample contains some 110,000 clones, around 15% of which appear only once. Sequencing was performed on PBMCs. The origin of the receptors is a female donor in good health and CMV-seronegative.

Only a few counts were recorded for this clone. The V call is TRBV6-5, the J call TRBJ2-3, with a tentative D call TRBD1 (5 bases). Germline V gene sequence: CDR1 MNHEY, CDR2 SVGAGI. Trimming cost V 2 bases and J 2 bases, with 8 bases left between them. The length of the CDR3 is 14 residues. In DNA form, the CDR3 reads TGTGCCAGCAGTTACAACAGGCCCACAGATACGCAGTATTTT. This encodes CASSYNRPTDTQYF.

The chain is built from TRBV29-1 and TRBJ2-2; no definite D call. Germline V lookup: CDR1 SQVTM, CDR2 ANQGSEA. The CDR3 consists of 12 residues. The V gene lost 0 bases and the J gene lost 10 bases, with 9 bases spanning the gap. The CDR3 is CSVEDLDQELFF. The CDR3 DNA reads as TGCAGCGTTGAAGATCTAGACCAGGAGCTGTTTTTT.

This chain joins TRBV7-2 and TRBJ1-1, with D possibly TRBD1 on 6 matching bases. Germline V CDR1 and CDR2: SGHTA, FQGNSA. The ends were cut back, 5 bases at V and 0 bases at J, with 16 bases in the middle. The CDR3 is 16 residues long. This chain's CDR3 is CASSLGGTYMNTEAFF. The CDR3 nucleotides read TGTGCCAGCAGCCTTGGTGGGACATACATGAACACTGAAGCTTTCTTT.

This clone was detected a few times. The rearrangement uses TRBV4-1 and TRBJ1-2; a weak D match, TRBD1 (6 bases). CDR3 size: 14 residues. V lost 6 bases to trimming and J lost 2 bases, with 13 bases between them. CDR1 is MGHRA, CDR2 YSYEKL, per germline. CDR3: CASRGTSNNYGYTF. CDR3 DNA sequence: TGCGCCAGCAGAGGGACATCCAACAACTATGGCTACACCTTC.

Only a few counts were recorded for this clone. J is TRBJ1-2 and V is TRBV5-6; unclear D gene. The CDR3 consists of 11 residues. The V end was cut by 2 bases, the J end by 6 bases, with 5 bases between. CDR1 and CDR2 (germline): SGHDT, YYEEEE. The CDR3 spells CASSFGNGYTF. In nucleotides, the CDR3 is TGTGCCAGCAGCTTCGGGAATGGCTACACCTTC.

V and J are TRBV10-3 and TRBJ1-2, with 9 bases matching TRBD1. Trimming took 5 bases from V and 0 from J; bases not matched to a gene: 7. The germline gives CDR1 ENHRY, CDR2 SYGVKD. The CDR3 extends over 16 amino acids. As DNA, the CDR3 is TGTGCCATCAGTTCCACAGGGGGCCGACCTAACTATGGCTACACCTTC. The encoded protein is CAISSTGGRPNYGYTF.

J is TRBJ1-2 and V is TRBV6-1, with 7 bases matching TRBD1. In germline, CDR1 is MNHNS, CDR2 SASEGT. This CDR3 contains 13 residues. Trimming removed 6 bases from V and 5 bases from J; junction bases left unmatched: 6. The CDR3 DNA reads TGTGCCAGCAGACGAGGGGGCGTATATGGCTACACCTTC. This codes for CASRRGGVYGYTF.

This clone came up a few times. This chain joins TRBV4-1 and TRBJ1-2; 8 nucleotides agree with TRBD1. Germline assignment: CDR1 MGHRA and CDR2 YSYEKL. This CDR3 has 16 amino acids. Trimming at V came to 0 bases and at J to 5 bases, leaving 8 bases not matched to a gene. In DNA form, the CDR3 reads TGCGCCAGCAGCCAAGATTTGGACAGGGTCCATTATGGCTACACCTTC. Translation: CASSQDLDRVHYGYTF.

At least ten counts were recorded for this clone. V usage is TRBV7-2 and J usage is TRBJ1-2; D remains ambiguous. Germline V gene data show CDR1 as SGHTA and CDR2 as FQGNSA. The length of the CDR3 is 15 residues. V gave up 5 bases and J gave up 0 bases, with 13 bases separating them. CDR3 bases: TGTGCCAGCAGCGTCGGTACAGCCGCTAACTATGGCTACACCTTC. Translation gives CASSVGTAANYGYTF.

This clone was seen only a few times. V is TRBV6-1 and J is TRBJ1-5; tentative D call: TRBD1 (6 bases). The length of the CDR3 is 14 residues. From germline, CDR1 is MNHNS and CDR2 SASEGT. Trimming took 6 bases from V and 7 from J, leaving 16 bases between them. CDR3: CASRTGGQWQPQHF. DNA for the CDR3: TGTGCCAGCAGGACGGGGGGGCAATGGCAGCCCCAGCATTTT.

This chain joins TRBV5-6 and TRBJ2-3, with 11 bases aligning to TRBD1. From germline, CDR1 is SGHDT and CDR2 YYEEEE. This CDR3 has 16 residues. Trimming removed 6 bases from V and 1 base from J; junction bases left unmatched: 7. Here the CDR3 DNA reads TGTGCCAGCAACGAGGGACAGGGGGTTGGCACAGATACGCAGTATTTT. The encoded protein is CASNEGQGVGTDTQYF.

The chain carries TRBV9 and TRBJ2-5, with TRBD1 identical over 10 bases. J gave up 4 bases and V 2 bases, and 8 bases lay outside the gene matches. The length of the CDR3 is 16 residues. Germline CDR1 is SGDLS and CDR2 is YYNGEE. The CDR3 DNA follows: TGTGCCAGCAGCGTGGAAGGACAGGGGGTTTCAGAGACCCAGTACTTC. Its protein is CASSVEGQGVSETQYF.

This clone was detected a few times. The chain couples TRBV13 to TRBJ1-2; TRBD1 is a possible D gene (5 bases). Per germline, CDR1 PRHDT and CDR2 FYEKMQ (reference sequence). CDR3 length: 15 residues. Between the trimmed V and J ends, which lost 4 bases and 0 bases, there was a span of 12 bases. CDR3 region: CASSSETVANYGYTF. CDR3 DNA: TGTGCCAGCAGCTCCGAGACAGTAGCTAACTATGGCTACACCTTC.

The table lists this clone with a few counts. The chain carries TRBV4-3 and TRBJ2-5; tentatively, D is TRBD1 (5 bases). From germline, CDR1 is LGHNA and CDR2 YSLEER. The V end was cut by 0 bases, the J end by 5 bases, with 13 bases between. This CDR3 contains 15 residues. CDR3: CASSQDQGRRETQYF. DNA for the CDR3: TGCGCCAGCAGCCAAGACCAGGGAAGAAGGGAGACCCAGTACTTC.

This clone was seen a handful of times. J is TRBJ2-1 and V is TRBV7-9, with 9 positions matching TRBD2. With V trimmed by 5 bases and J by 0 bases, 11 bases remained unmatched. The CDR3 is made up of 18 amino acids. Germline CDR1 and CDR2: SEHNR and FQNEAQ (reference sequence). The CDR3, as DNA: TGTGCCAGCAGCACAGGATTATCTAGCGGGAACTCCTACAATGAGCAGTTCTTC. Its protein product is CASSTGLSSGNSYNEQFF.

The chain combines TRBV2 with TRBJ1-5; D might be TRBD1 (6 bases). Trimming removed 6 bases at V and 4 bases at J, with 19 bases between. Germline assignment: CDR1 SNHLY and CDR2 FYNNEI. This CDR3 contains 16 residues. CDR3 sequence: CASRDSVGGGNQPQHF. CDR3 in DNA: TGTGCCAGCAGGGATAGCGTGGGAGGGGGTAATCAGCCCCAGCATTTT.

This clone appeared once. The V gene is TRBV27, the J gene TRBJ2-7, with 13 bases that match TRBD2. V lost 3 bases, J lost 3 bases, and 5 bases stayed unmatched. The CDR3 extends over 16 amino acids. Germline lookup yields CDR1 MNHEY and CDR2 SMNVEV (reference sequence). The CDR3 sequence is CASSFGTSGVLYEQYF. The CDR3 DNA is TGTGCCAGCAGTTTTGGGACTAGCGGGGTACTCTACGAGCAGTACTTC.

The rearrangement links TRBV5-3 to TRBJ1-5; D not certain. TRBV5-3 is an open reading frame whose function is uncertain. V lost 3 bases to trimming and J lost 5 bases, with 9 bases between them. The CDR3 is 13 residues long. The CDR3 nucleotides are TGTGCCAGAAGCTCCCCCCCTGATCAGCCCCAGCATTTT. Translation: CARSSPPDQPQHF.

The V gene is TRBV21-1, the J gene TRBJ2-2; the D call of TRBD1 is as the table states it, not checked on the DNA. TRBV21-1 is a pseudogene segment. The CDR3 is 20 residues long. The CDR3 region has the DNA TGTGCCAGCAGCCTTAATTCACGGGACAGGGGAAGGGTAGTTACCGGGGAGCTGTTTTTT. It yields the protein CASSLNSRDRGRVVTGELFF.

The sample holds a few counts of this clone. The CDR3 bases are TGTGCCAGCGGGACAGGGTTATACGAGCAGTACTTC. Its translation is CASGTGLYEQYF. The chain is built from TRBV7-8 and TRBJ2-7, with 9 positions matching TRBD1. The CDR3 covers 12 residues. Losses at the gene ends were 8 bases for V and 4 bases for J; bases not matched to a gene: 3. Germline loops: CDR1 SGHVS, CDR2 FQNEAQ. Supplemented by reference TRBV7-8 and TRBJ2-7, the full variable domain reads GAGVSQSPRYKVAKRGQDVALRCDPISGHVSLFWYQQALGQGPEFLTYFQNEAQLDKSGLPSDRFFAERPEGSVSTLKIQRTQQEDSAVYLCASGTGLYEQYFGPGTRLTVT.

This clone occurred a few times. CDR3 region: CASSPNWPPGDKEAFF. The CDR3 DNA sequence: TGCGCCAGCAGCCCGAATTGGCCCCCCGGGGACAAGGAAGCTTTCTTT. V gene TRBV4-3 combines with J gene TRBJ1-1; the D gene is possibly TRBD1 (6 bases). From germline, CDR1 is LGHNA and CDR2 YSLEER. The V end lost 4 bases, the J end lost 8 bases, and 23 bases lay between the germline ends. The CDR3 sequence is 16 residues long.

The chain is built from TRBV2 and TRBJ2-3; 7 bases are shared with TRBD2. The V and J ends lost 2 bases and 8 bases, in that order; junction bases with no gene match: 1. The CDR3 is 12 residues long. Germline CDR1 is SNHLY and CDR2 is FYNNEI. The CDR3 bases are TGTGCCAGCAGTGAAATAGCGGGTACGCAGTATTTT. Translated: CASSEIAGTQYF.

The chain couples TRBV5-1 to TRBJ2-7; no clear D. V was pared by 2 bases and J by 5 bases, with 14 bases between. This CDR3 has 14 amino acids. Germline V gives CDR1 SGHRS, CDR2 YFSETQ. The CDR3 sequence: CASSFLTGYNEQYF. Written as DNA, the CDR3 is TGCGCCAGCAGCTTTCTTACCGGGTACAACGAGCAGTACTTC.

V gene TRBV4-3 combines with J gene TRBJ2-2; the D gene is possibly TRBD2 (5 bases). Looked up from germline, CDR1 is LGHNA and CDR2 is YSLEER. CDR3 size: 17 residues. Trimming took 4 bases from V and 3 from J, leaving 18 bases between them. As DNA, the CDR3 is TGCGCCAGCAGCCTGAGAGGGCTAACCGGGGACACCGGGGAGCTGTTTTTT. Protein sequence: CASSLRGLTGDTGELFF.

This clone has more than one count but fewer than ten. The CDR3 nucleotides read TGTGCCAGCAGTCAAGGTCCGGGGGGCTACACCTTC. The encoded protein is CASSQGPGGYTF. The V call is TRBV27, the J call TRBJ1-2; unclear D gene. V was cut by 5 bases and J by 8 bases, with 12 bases left in between. The CDR3 consists of 12 residues. Germline CDR1 and CDR2: MNHEY and SMNVEV (reference sequence).

This clone has more than one count but fewer than ten. The V call is TRBV5-6, the J call TRBJ2-7, with D perhaps matching TRBD1 (6 bases). The CDR3 contains 13 residues. V was clipped by 0 bases and J by 6 bases, with 10 bases between them. Germline lookup yields CDR1 SGHDT and CDR2 YYEEEE. The CDR3 DNA reads as TGTGCCAGCAGCTTGGCAGGGGTGGGCGAGCAGTACTTC. Its protein product is CASSLAGVGEQYF.

CDR3 nucleotide sequence: TGTGCCAGCAGCTCTACAGCAACATCCACTGAAGCTTTCTTT. Its protein is CASSSTATSTEAFF. This sequence joins TRBV7-2 and TRBJ1-1; D remains ambiguous. CDR1 SGHTA and CDR2 FQGNSA come from the germline V gene. The CDR3 covers 14 residues. Between the trimmed V and J ends, which lost 4 bases and 4 bases, there was a span of 13 bases. The complete variable domain, with remaining parts taken from reference TRBV7-2 and TRBJ1-1, reads GAGVSQSPSNKVTEKGKDVELRCDPISGHTALYWYRQSLGQGLEFLIYFQGNSAPDKSGLPSDRFSAERTGGSVSTLTIQRTQQEDSAVYLCASSSTATSTEAFFGQGTRLTVV.

The gene calls are TRBV5-1 and TRBJ1-1; unclear D gene. Germline CDR1 is SGHRS and CDR2 is YFSETQ. The V end was cut by 7 bases, the J end by 2 bases, with 9 bases between. The CDR3 spans 12 residues. In DNA form, the CDR3 reads TGCGCCAGCGGGCGGGCAAACACTGAAGCTTTCTTT. It encodes CASGRANTEAFF. Full variable domain (rest looked up from reference TRBV5-1 and TRBJ1-1): KAGVTQTPRYLIKTRGQQVTLSCSPISGHRSVSWYQQTPGQGLQFLFEYFSETQRNKGNFPGRFSGRQFSNSRSEMNVSTLELGDSALYLCASGRANTEAFFGQGTRLTVV.

V gene TRBV7-9 combines with J gene TRBJ1-1, with D possibly being TRBD1 (5 bases). There are 17 residues in the CDR3. V lost 3 bases, J lost 1 base, and 18 bases lay in between. CDR1 SEHNR and CDR2 FQNEAQ come from the germline V gene (reference sequence). CDR3: CASSFRSLGGGNTEAFF. CDR3 in DNA: TGTGCCAGCAGCTTTCGGTCCCTCGGGGGTGGGAACACTGAAGCTTTCTTT. Complete variable domain (other parts from reference TRBV7-9 and TRBJ1-1): DTGVSQNPRHKITKRGQNVTFRCDPISEHNRLYWYRQTLGQGPEFLTYFQNEAQLEKSRLLSDRFSAERPKGSFSTLEIQRTEQGDSAMYLCASSFRSLGGGNTEAFFGQGTRLTVV.

This clone appeared a few times. In DNA form, the CDR3 reads TGTGCCAGCAGCCAAGATGGGGGAGACAGGGCTAGATGGCAGTACTTC. Amino acid sequence: CASSQDGGDRARWQYF. This sequence joins TRBV4-2 and TRBJ2-5, with 7 bases fitting TRBD1. The CDR3 length is 16 residues. The J segment lost 11 bases and the V segment lost 0 bases, leaving 15 bases of the junction unmatched. Germline-derived CDR1 and CDR2 are LGHNA and YNFKEQ.